The text below deals with one TCR beta chain. Its specificity is unknown. These data are taken from a study of CXCR4 blockade with PD-1 therapy in pancreatic cancer. Study results and caveats: Frequent tumor clones were encoded by many distinct rearrangements, suggesting shared antigens. Survival did not correlate with tumor clonality, which averaged 0.14 versus 0.05.

Measured with immunoSEQ multiplex PCR; TCRdb has only the in-frame clones, and not every one. The sample carries 5,000 to 6,500 clones, roughly 35% recorded once. The V gene end was trimmed by 4 bases and the J gene end by 5 bases; junction bases not matched to a gene: 8. The CDR3 consists of 16 residues. Germline CDR1 reads MNHGY; CDR2 reads SAAAGT. The clonotype originates from a human donor with pancreatic ductal adenocarcinoma. Sequencing was done on a sample of tumor tissue. V gene TRBV6-8 combines with J gene TRBJ2-2; 9 bases match TRBD2. CDR3 sequence: CASSSPGLAETGELFF. The CDR3 bases are TGTGCCAGCAGTTCCCCGGGACTAGCAGAAACCGGGGAGCTGTTTTTT.